This paragraph covers one T cell receptor (beta chain) sequence. What it binds is unknown. The sample belongs to a study of T-cell reconstitution after alpha-beta-depleted transplantation in children. The CDR3 extends over 12 amino acids. Trimming removed 5 bases at V and 0 bases at J, with 5 bases between. Per germline, CDR1 DFQATT and CDR2 SNEGSKA (reference sequence). Findings of the study overall: Several hundred expanded graft clones reportedly were the source of alpha-beta T cells about two months after transplant. Some patients showed high day-60 TCRbeta diversity, which derived from surviving recipient T cells and thymic progenitors.

The library targeted TCRbeta and was prepared with unique molecular identifiers. TCRdb ran MiXCR on the PCR reads and lists one entry per CDR3 protein. This sample yields some 140,000 distinct CDR3 sequences, of which around a tenth are seen a single time; 24% belongs to the top ten. The source is a girl less than two years old who had a stem cell transplant for combined immunodeficiency, so the T cells may come from the graft donor. Sequencing used PBMCs, mostly from graft donor cells, obtained 180 days after TCRalphabeta/CD19-depleted stem cell transplant. V is TRBV20-1 and J is TRBJ2-1; D gene unclear. The CDR3: CSAPISYNEQFF. CDR3 nucleotide sequence: TGCAGTGCTCCGATCTCCTACAATGAGCAGTTCTTC.